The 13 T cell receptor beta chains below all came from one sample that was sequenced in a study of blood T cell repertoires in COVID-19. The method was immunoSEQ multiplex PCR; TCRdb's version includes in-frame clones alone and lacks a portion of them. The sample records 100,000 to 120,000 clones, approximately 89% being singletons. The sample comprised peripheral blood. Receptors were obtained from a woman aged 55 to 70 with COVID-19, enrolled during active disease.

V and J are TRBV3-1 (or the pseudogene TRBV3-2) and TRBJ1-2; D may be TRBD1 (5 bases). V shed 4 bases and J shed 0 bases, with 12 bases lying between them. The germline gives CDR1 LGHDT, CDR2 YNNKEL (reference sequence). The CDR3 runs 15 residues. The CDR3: CASSRRTTANYGYTF. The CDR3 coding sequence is TGTGCCAGCAGCCGTCGGACGACAGCTAACTATGGCTACACCTTC.

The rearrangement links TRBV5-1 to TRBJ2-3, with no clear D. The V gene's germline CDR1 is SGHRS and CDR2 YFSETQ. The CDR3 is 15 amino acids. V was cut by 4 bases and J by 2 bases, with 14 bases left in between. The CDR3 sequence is CASSPASFLTDTQYF. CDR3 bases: TGCGCCAGCAGCCCCGCTAGTTTTCTCACAGATACGCAGTATTTT.

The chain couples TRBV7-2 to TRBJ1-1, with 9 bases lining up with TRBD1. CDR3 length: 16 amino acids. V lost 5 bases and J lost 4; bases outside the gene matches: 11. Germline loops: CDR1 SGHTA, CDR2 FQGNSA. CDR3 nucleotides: TGTGCCAGCAGCCACATTCCGGGACAGGGATCCACTGAAGCTTTCTTT. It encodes CASSHIPGQGSTEAFF.

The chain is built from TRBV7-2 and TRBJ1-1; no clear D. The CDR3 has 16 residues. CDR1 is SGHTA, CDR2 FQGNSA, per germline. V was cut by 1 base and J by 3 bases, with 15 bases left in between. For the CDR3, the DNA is TGTGCCAGCAGCTTAGTGGTCGGGGTGAAGGACACTGAAGCTTTCTTT. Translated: CASSLVVGVKDTEAFF.

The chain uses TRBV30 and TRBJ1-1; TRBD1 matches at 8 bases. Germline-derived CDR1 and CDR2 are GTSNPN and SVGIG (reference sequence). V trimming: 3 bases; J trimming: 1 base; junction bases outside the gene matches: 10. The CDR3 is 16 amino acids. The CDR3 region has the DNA TGTGCCTGGAGGGGGATCGCCGGGACAGGGAACACTGAAGCTTTCTTT. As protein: CAWRGIAGTGNTEAFF.

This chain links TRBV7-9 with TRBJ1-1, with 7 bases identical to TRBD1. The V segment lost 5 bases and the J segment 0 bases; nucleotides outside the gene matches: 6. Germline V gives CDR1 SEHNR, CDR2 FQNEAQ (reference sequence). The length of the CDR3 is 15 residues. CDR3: CASSTNRGMNTEAFF. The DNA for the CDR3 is TGTGCCAGCAGCACGAACAGGGGAATGAACACTGAAGCTTTCTTT. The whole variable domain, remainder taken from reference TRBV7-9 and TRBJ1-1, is DTGVSQNPRHKITKRGQNVTFRCDPISEHNRLYWYRQTLGQGPEFLTYFQNEAQLEKSRLLSDRFSAERPKGSFSTLEIQRTEQGDSAMYLCASSTNRGMNTEAFFGQGTRLTVV.

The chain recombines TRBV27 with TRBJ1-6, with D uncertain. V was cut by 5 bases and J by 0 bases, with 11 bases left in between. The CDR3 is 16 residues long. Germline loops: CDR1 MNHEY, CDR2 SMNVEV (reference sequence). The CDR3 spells CASSHLGSSYNSPLHF. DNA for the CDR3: TGTGCCAGCAGTCATCTCGGGAGCTCCTATAATTCACCCCTCCACTTT.

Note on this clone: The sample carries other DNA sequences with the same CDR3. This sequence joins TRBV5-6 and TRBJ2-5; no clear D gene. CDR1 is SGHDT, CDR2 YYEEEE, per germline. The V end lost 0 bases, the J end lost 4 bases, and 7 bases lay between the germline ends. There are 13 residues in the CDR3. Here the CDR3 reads CASSLASGETQYF. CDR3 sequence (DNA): TGTGCCAGCAGCTTGGCGAGTGGAGAGACCCAGTACTTC.

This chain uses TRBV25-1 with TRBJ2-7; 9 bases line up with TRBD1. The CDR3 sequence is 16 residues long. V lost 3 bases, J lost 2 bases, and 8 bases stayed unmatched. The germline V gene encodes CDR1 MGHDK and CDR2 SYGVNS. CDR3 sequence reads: CASSDGTGRGPYEQYF. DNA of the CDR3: TGTGCCAGCAGTGACGGGACAGGGAGGGGGCCCTACGAGCAGTACTTC.

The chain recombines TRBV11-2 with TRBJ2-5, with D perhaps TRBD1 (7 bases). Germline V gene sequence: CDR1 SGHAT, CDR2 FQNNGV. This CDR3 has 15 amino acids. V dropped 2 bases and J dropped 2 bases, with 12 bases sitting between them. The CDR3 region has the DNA TGTGCCAGCAGCTTAAGGGGGGACAGTCAAGAGACCCAGTACTTC. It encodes CASSLRGDSQETQYF.

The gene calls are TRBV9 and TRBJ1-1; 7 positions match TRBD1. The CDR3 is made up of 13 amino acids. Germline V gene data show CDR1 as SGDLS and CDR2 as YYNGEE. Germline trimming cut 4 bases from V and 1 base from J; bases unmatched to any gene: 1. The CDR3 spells CASSRDRNTEAFF. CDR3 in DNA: TGTGCCAGCAGCCGGGACAGGAACACTGAAGCTTTCTTT.

The CDR3 bases are TGTGCCAGCAGTCCACTTCGGGGGGCGGGCCGGTTGAACACTGAAGCTTTCTTT. Translated: CASSPLRGAGRLNTEAFF. The V call is TRBV6-6, the J call TRBJ1-1, with D possibly TRBD1 on 6 matching bases. The CDR3 runs to 18 residues. Germline V gives CDR1 MNHNY, CDR2 SVGAGI (reference sequence). V was pared by 5 bases and J by 0 bases, with 22 bases between.

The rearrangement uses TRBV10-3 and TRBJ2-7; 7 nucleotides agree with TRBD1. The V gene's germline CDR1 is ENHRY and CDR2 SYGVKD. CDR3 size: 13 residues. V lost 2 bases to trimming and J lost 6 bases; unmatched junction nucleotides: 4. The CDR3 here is CAISEVPGGEQYF. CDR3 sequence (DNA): TGTGCCATCAGTGAGGTACCAGGGGGCGAGCAGTACTTC.